The clone carrying this T cell receptor beta chain has only one observation. The data were produced by immunoSEQ multiplex PCR, yet TCRdb's version contains in-frame clones alone and is incomplete. The repertoire has some 220,000 clones, around 85% of them found once; the top ten carry approximately 5.1%. The data belong to a study of blood T cell repertoires in COVID-19. Study context: The United States, Italy and Spain supplied acute and convalescent COVID-19 samples.

Germline V lookup: CDR1 SGHRS, CDR2 YFSETQ. The CDR3 spans 16 residues. Trimming took off 4 bases at V and 2 bases at J, with 17 bases between the two ends. The chain links TRBV5-1 to TRBJ2-3; D is possibly TRBD2 (6 bases). The specimen was peripheral blood. The sequence was obtained from a man aged 45-65 years with COVID-19, enrolled during active disease. The CDR3 spells CASSHNGGFDTDTQYF. CDR3 DNA sequence: TGCGCCAGCAGCCATAACGGAGGGTTCGACACAGATACGCAGTATTTT.